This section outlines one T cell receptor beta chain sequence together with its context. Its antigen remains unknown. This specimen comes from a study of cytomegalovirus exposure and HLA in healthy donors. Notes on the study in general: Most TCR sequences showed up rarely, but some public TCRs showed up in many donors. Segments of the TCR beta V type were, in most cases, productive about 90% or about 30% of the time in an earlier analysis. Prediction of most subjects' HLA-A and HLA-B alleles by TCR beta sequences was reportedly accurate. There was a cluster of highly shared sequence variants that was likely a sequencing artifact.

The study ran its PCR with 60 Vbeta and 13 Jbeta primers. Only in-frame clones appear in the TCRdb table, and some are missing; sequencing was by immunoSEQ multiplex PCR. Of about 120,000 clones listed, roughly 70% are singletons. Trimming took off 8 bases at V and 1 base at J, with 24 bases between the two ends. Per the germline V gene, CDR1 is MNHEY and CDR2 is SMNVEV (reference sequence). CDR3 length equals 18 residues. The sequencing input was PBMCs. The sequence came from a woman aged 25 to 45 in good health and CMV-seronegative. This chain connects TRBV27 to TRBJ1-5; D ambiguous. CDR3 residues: CASRSVRLPGRSNQPQHF. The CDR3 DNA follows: TGTGCCAGCCGCTCCGTGCGCCTGCCGGGAAGAAGCAATCAGCCCCAGCATTTT.